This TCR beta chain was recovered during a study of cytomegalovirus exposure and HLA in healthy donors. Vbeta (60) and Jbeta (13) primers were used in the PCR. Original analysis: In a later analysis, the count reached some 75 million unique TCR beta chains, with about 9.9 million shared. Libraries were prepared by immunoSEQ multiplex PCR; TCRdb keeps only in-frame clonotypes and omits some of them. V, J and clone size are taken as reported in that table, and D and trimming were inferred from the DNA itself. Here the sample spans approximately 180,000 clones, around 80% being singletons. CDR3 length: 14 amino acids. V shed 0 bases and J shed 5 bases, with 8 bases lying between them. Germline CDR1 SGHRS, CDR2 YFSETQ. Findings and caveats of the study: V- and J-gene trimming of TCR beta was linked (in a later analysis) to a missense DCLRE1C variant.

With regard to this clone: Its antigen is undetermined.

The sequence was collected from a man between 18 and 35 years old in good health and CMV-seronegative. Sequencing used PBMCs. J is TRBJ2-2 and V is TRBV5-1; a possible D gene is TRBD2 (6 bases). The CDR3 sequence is CASSLASATGELFF. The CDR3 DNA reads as TGCGCCAGCAGCTTGGCTAGCGCTACCGGGGAGCTGTTTTTT.